The clone carrying this T cell receptor beta chain is a singleton in its sample. This sample is drawn from a study of blood T cell repertoires in COVID-19. Study-level background: Samples representing acute and convalescent COVID-19 were sourced from the United States, Italy and Spain. T cells, B-cell-depleted T cells, or PBMCs supplied cDNA or gDNA.

Authors' analysis steps: Amplified reference gene primers provided the basis for estimating nucleated cell counts. The protocol was immunoSEQ multiplex PCR, while the TCRdb copy is restricted to in-frame clones and leaves out a portion. That table furnishes V, J and clone size, whereas the DNA furnished D and trimming. The sample consists of over 200,000 clones, about 83% of them appearing once. CDR1 and CDR2 (germline): MDHEN, SYDVKM. J lost 6 bases, V lost 5 bases, and 10 bases had no gene match. The CDR3 is 16 amino acids. The sequencing sample was made of peripheral blood. This receptor was identified in a man at least 80 years old with acute or convalescent COVID-19. The chain recombines TRBV28 with TRBJ1-6; 7 bases match TRBD1. In DNA, the CDR3 is TGTGCCAGCAGTCCCTCACAGGGGTATTTTAATTCACCCCTCCACTTT. Its protein product is CASSPSQGYFNSPLHF.